This T cell receptor beta chain originates from a study of blood T cells in healthy people across ages (dated by TCRdb to between 2015 and 2017). Study-level background: In model experiments, roughly one uniquely barcoded TCR beta cDNA molecule per two T cells was captured by template switching. Age-related changes in TCR beta repertoire diversity were measured in the study by deep sequencing normalized with unique cDNA molecular identifiers. The donors were split into four age groups: young (average around 15 years), middle-aged (39), aged (about 56) and long-lived (roughly 77). To avoid experimental bias, donors of different ages were distributed randomly across sequencing lanes. Using the same blood draw, the study looked at two additional independent replicas of 1 million unique cDNA reads for two donors, one aged 18 to 30 and the other aged 80 or older. What the authors observed across the whole study: The long-lived group showed more naive CD4+ T cells, fewer expanded clones and increased TCR diversity than the aged group, suggesting age selection. A strong correlation was found between observed TCR beta diversity and the percentage of naive T cells measured by flow cytometry. Because profiling used bulk unsorted PBMCs, naive and antigen-experienced compartments could not be compared conclusively. Observed TCR beta diversity per million T cells fell roughly linearly with age, and a significant reduction was already apparent by age around 40. Estimates of total diversity based on one million sequenced T cells were considered lower bounds and underestimates. Donor CMV infection status was unknown, potentially confounding age-related changes in expanded clonotypes.

The donors were roughly 38 Caucasian individuals from Russia, aged 6 to 90 years, who were systemically healthy. Roughly 9.5 milliliters of peripheral blood were drawn from each donor into EDTA-treated Vacutainer tubes. Ficoll-Paque density-gradient centrifugation was used to isolate PBMCs, with at least 7 million per sample. Total RNA was extracted from PBMCs with Trizol reagent, with at least 5 micrograms obtained per sample. For every donor, flow cytometry on a PBMC aliquot measured the percentage of naive CD45RAhigh/CD27high T cells. The CDR3 contains 15 residues, cysteine and phenylalanine counted. The entry retains the CDR3 DNA only, 45 bases that are in frame from base 1. V is shortened by 6 bases, J by 6 bases, and the region joining them spans 19 bases. CDR1 and CDR2 were assigned from the germline V gene as SNHLY and FYNNEI. This clonotype turned up a few times. It has no known antigen specificity. One base away there is no much larger clone; base qualities are not given.

Libraries came from 5' RACE. Instrument on record: Illumina HiSeq 2500. A second about 7 to 11 cycle PCR used a sample-barcoded 5' primer and a J-beta primer mix. A unique molecular identifier was introduced onto each TCR beta cDNA molecule by a template-switch 5' adaptor carrying 12 random nucleotides. Each sample yielded at least 2.5 million CDR3-containing paired-end reads. First-strand cDNA synthesis was performed from all RNA using the Mint cDNA synthesis kit, with priming by a TRBC-specific oligonucleotide. Following uracil-DNA glycosylase treatment, a first 18-cycle PCR with universal primers M1SS and BC2_uni_R was performed on all cDNA. The source study handled its data this way. Each sample was normalized by randomly selecting 1 million high-quality reads, each carrying a distinct molecular identifier. Instead of being binned into consensus sequences, reads with shared molecular identifiers were discarded. MiTCR, run with a Q25 quality threshold and the strictest error-elimination algorithm, handled CDR3 identification, clonotype clustering and error correction. A nonparametric unseen species model with Euler transformation was used to estimate lower-bound total TCR beta diversity. TCRdb passed the public sequencing reads through fastp at Q25 and MiXCR, retaining productive beta sequences. Every entry covers one CDR3 protein and lists the most common genes and DNA from its rows. In this record, the V and J calls reflect TCRdb's handling and not the investigators' own analysis. The sample profile shows a few hundred thousand distinct CDR3 sequences; 50% to 60% of them were found once. The ten largest clones take up about 54% of the sample.

This TCR was sampled from a man aged 60-69 years in good health. Recombination joined TRBV2 with TRBJ2-3; the D gene is possibly TRBD2, with 5 bases matching. The sequencing sample was made of blood. The encoded CDR3 is CASSGLPRVEDTQYF. At the DNA level, the sequence is TGTGCCAGCAGCGGACTGCCTCGTGTTGAGGATACGCAGTATTTT.